This T cell receptor beta chain is drawn from a study of response to subunit inactivated influenza vaccine. Overall study results and limits: The authors put forward the suggestion that each seasonal influenza vaccination may bring in only a limited number of new T cells.

This CDR3 region has 11 residues. The germline V gene has CDR1 MDHEN and CDR2 SYDVKM. Unmatched junction bases numbered 3, after V lost 6 bases and J lost 7 bases. This clonotype was seen more than once but under ten times. Its matching antigen is unknown. TCRdb reprocessed the RT-PCR reads via MiXCR and lists one record per CDR3 protein. The profile shows roughly 710,000 distinct CDR3 sequences, about 14% of them singletons. This material consisted of PBMCs from blood, taken less than 15 days before vaccination. The genes are TRBV28 and TRBJ2-7, with TRBD1 identical over 7 bases. The receptor comes from a man in his fifties who received an inactivated influenza vaccine. The CDR3 loop is CASRTGLEQYF. The CDR3 bases are TGTGCCAGCAGGACAGGGTTGGAGCAGTACTTC. Looking up the rest from reference TRBV28 and TRBJ2-7 gives the full variable domain: DVKVTQSSRYLVKRTGEKVFLECVQDMDHENMFWYRQDPGLGLRLIYFSYDVKMKEKGDIPEGYSVSREKKERFSLILESASTNQTSMYLCASRTGLEQYFGPGTRLTVT.